The source of this TCR beta chain is a study of blood T cell repertoires in COVID-19. Study summary: Samples representing acute and convalescent COVID-19 were sourced from the United States, Italy and Spain. PBMCs, B-cell-depleted T cells, or T cells provided the cDNA or gDNA that made up the material.

The table came from immunoSEQ multiplex PCR; TCRdb's copy has only in-frame clones and leaves some out. Here the sample spans around 130,000 clones, more than 70% being singletons. CDR3 size: 12 residues. V dropped 5 bases and J dropped 14; count of bases not matched to a gene: 7. The receptor was isolated from a man between 60 and 70 years old with acute or convalescent COVID-19. The sample taken for sequencing was peripheral blood. The J gene is TRBJ2-3, the V gene TRBV12-3 or TRBV12-4; TRBD1 aligns across 10 bases. DNA of the CDR3: TGTGCCAGCAGTGCACCGGGACAGGGGACGTATTTT. This encodes CASSAPGQGTYF.